The rows below give T cell receptor beta chains drawn from one sample of a study of response to subunit inactivated influenza vaccine. TCRdb used MiXCR to reprocess the RT-PCR reads, holding one entry per CDR3 protein. Found here are a few hundred thousand distinct CDR3 sequences, about 11% of them singletons; the top ten hold more than 9.5%. These data are also associated with another study on T cells expressing NK-cell markers.

Sequenced material: PBMCs from blood, taken on the day of vaccination. The source is a man aged 45 to 65 who received an inactivated influenza vaccine. CDR3s include the opening cysteine and the closing phenylalanine or tryptophan. Fields, in order: V gene, J gene, D gene, CDR3 protein. D genes are given only for firm matches.

TRBV20-1	TRBJ2-2	.	CSASRGGTGELFF
TRBV7-3	TRBJ2-1	.	CASSLSRASYNEQFF
TRBV6-1	TRBJ1-5	TRBD1	CASRIQGYSNQPQHF
TRBV13	TRBJ2-7	TRBD2	CASSLGQVAGVYEQYF
TRBV20-1	TRBJ1-6	.	CSAREVGNSPLHF
TRBV12-3/TRBV12-4	TRBJ1-1	.	CASSRQGDTEAFF
TRBV12-3/TRBV12-4	TRBJ2-2	.	CASSLQRIPGELFF
TRBV5-1	TRBJ2-7	.	CASSLGSRSSVAYEQYF
TRBV6-5	TRBJ2-3	TRBD2	CASSYSASGLTDTQYF
TRBV20-1	TRBJ2-1	TRBD2	CSAGTSVWIGEQFF
TRBV20-1	TRBJ1-1	.	CSARSRAGIEAFF
TRBV12-3/TRBV12-4	TRBJ1-4	.	CASMGREKLFF
TRBV4-1	TRBJ2-7	TRBD1	CASSQRTGGTYEQYF
TRBV5-1	TRBJ2-7	.	CASKPGRQSYEQYF
TRBV15	TRBJ2-7	TRBD2	CATSREAGRAGQYF
TRBV6-1	TRBJ1-2	.	CASSVAGKGYGYTF
TRBV3-1	TRBJ1-5	.	CASSRNTGGGGNQPQHF
TRBV28	TRBJ1-6	.	CASTPLSGLSYNSPLHF
TRBV11-2	TRBJ2-1	.	CASSFGRMGDNEQFF
TRBV7-9	TRBJ2-3	.	CASSLAGGTIHTQYF
TRBV6-2/TRBV6-3	TRBJ2-5	.	CASRLTGRSQETQYF
TRBV5-1	TRBJ1-2	.	CASSLGWSNHGYTF
TRBV6-2/TRBV6-3	TRBJ2-7	.	CASSYRGYEQYF
TRBV3-1	TRBJ2-2	.	CASSHWQNTGELFF
TRBV24-1	TRBJ1-1	.	CATSDKGQPTEAFF
TRBV28	TRBJ2-7	.	CASSFLRDREQYF
TRBV5-1	TRBJ2-2	.	CASSLDPVDTGELFF
TRBV12-3/TRBV12-4	TRBJ2-5	TRBD1	CASSLQGEKTQYF
TRBV7-9	TRBJ2-2	TRBD1	CASSSGQGASGELFF
TRBV6-2/TRBV6-3	TRBJ1-1	.	CASKPLNSPEAFF
TRBV5-1	TRBJ1-1	TRBD1	CASSLQGVRNTEAFF
TRBV3-1	TRBJ1-2	.	CASSQVGTGTNYGYTF
TRBV5-1	TRBJ2-7	TRBD2	CASSPGLAATYEQYF
TRBV2	TRBJ1-1	.	CASSEGPRQSGAFF
TRBV6-2/TRBV6-3	TRBJ2-1	.	CASSYRAFGTLYNEQFF
TRBV20-1	TRBJ2-1	.	CSARDQTNNEQFF
TRBV27	TRBJ2-7	TRBD1	CASSFNFGQGAYEQYF
TRBV18	TRBJ2-7	TRBD1	CASSPPGRGQGVYEQYF
TRBV28	TRBJ2-1	.	CASSLSGQYEQFF
TRBV5-5	TRBJ2-7	TRBD1	CASSQTRGHGLDEQYF
TRBV7-8	TRBJ2-2	TRBD1	CATTPQGVGLNTGELFF
TRBV29-1	TRBJ2-5	.	CSVAALGAQTQYF
TRBV12-3/TRBV12-4	TRBJ1-5	.	CASSTTVSNQPQHF
TRBV7-9	TRBJ2-3	.	CASSFSPLRPTDTQYF
TRBV11-1	TRBJ2-1	TRBD2	CASSYGLAGGRLYNEQFF
TRBV25-1	TRBJ2-7	.	CASRTKGRVPAYEQYF
TRBV4-3	TRBJ2-7	.	CASSQDRTEQYF
TRBV4-1	TRBJ2-7	TRBD2	CASSQDLTSGGYEQYF
TRBV24-1	TRBJ2-7	TRBD1	CATSDGQGFGHEQYF
TRBV20-1	TRBJ2-3	TRBD2	CSARFPSGRAGADTQYF
TRBV11-2	TRBJ1-6	.	CASSLGPRVPDHF
TRBV4-3	TRBJ1-2	.	CASSQAVPGHNNYGYTF
TRBV5-6	TRBJ2-1	.	CASSLMVEHANEWQFF